This T cell receptor beta chain is drawn from a study of T cell clones after liver transplantation. General observations from the study: A significant post-transplant drop in circulating graft-donor-reactive CD4 TCRbeta sequences occurred in most of the 8 subjects.

The assay was immunoSEQ multiplex PCR, and TCRdb's table has in-frame clones only and misses some. Of approximately 100,000 clones in the sample, more than 75% are singletons; the top ten hold approximately 0.99%. As concerns this clone: The antigen remains undetermined. Other DNA variants within this sample encode the same CDR3.

Per germline, CDR1 SGHRS and CDR2 YFSETQ. J gave up 2 bases and V 1 base, and 2 bases lay outside the gene matches. The CDR3 has 14 amino acids. This sequence originates from a human donor who received a liver transplant. The sequenced sample was CD4+ T cells from blood, obtained before liver transplant. The chain uses TRBV5-1 and TRBJ1-1; 7 bases are a match to TRBD1. In nucleotides, the CDR3 is TGCGCCAGCAGCTTGACAGGGGCAAACACTGAAGCTTTCTTT. Its translation is CASSLTGANTEAFF.